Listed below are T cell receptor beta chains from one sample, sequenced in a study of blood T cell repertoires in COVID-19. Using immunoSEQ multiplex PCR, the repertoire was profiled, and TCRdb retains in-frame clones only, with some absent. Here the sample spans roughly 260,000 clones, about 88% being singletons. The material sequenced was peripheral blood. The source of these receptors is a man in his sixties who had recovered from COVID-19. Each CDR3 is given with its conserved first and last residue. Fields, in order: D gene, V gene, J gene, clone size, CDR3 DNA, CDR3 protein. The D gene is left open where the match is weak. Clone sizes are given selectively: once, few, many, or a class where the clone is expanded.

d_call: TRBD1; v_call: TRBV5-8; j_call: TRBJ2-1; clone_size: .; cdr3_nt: TGTGCCAGCAGCCGGACAGGGGATAACAATGAGCAGTTCTTC; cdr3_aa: CASSRTGDNNEQFF
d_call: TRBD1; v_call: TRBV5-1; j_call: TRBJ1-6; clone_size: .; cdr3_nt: TGCGCCAGCAGTTCGGGACAGGGTTCACCCCTCCACTTT; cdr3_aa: CASSSGQGSPLHF
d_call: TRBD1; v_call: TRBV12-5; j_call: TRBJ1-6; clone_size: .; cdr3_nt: TGTGCTAGTGGTCCGACAGGGAAGGAACCAGTAAGCTATAATTCACCCCTCCACTTT; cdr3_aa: CASGPTGKEPVSYNSPLHF
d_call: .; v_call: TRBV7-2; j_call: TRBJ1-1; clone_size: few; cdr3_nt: TGTGCCAGCAGCTTAAGGGCGGGGGGTTCAGCTGAAGCTTTCTTT; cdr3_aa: CASSLRAGGSAEAFF
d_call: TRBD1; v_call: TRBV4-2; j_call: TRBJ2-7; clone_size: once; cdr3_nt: TGTGCCAGCAGCCAGGATATCGTGGGACAGGGGGCTAACGAGCAGTACTTC; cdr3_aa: CASSQDIVGQGANEQYF
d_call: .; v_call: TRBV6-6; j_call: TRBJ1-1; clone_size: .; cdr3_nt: TGTGCCAGCAGTTACAGAGGGGGGGACACTGAAGCTTTCTTT; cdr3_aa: CASSYRGGDTEAFF
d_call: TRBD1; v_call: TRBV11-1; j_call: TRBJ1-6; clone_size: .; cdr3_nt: TGTGCCAGCAAGCTGGGACAGAGCTCCTATAATTCACCCCTCCACTTT; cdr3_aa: CASKLGQSSYNSPLHF
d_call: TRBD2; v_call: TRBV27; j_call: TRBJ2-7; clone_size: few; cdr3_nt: TGTGCCAGCAGTTTTCTCCCCAGTGGGGGACTAAACGAGCAGTACTTC; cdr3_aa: CASSFLPSGGLNEQYF
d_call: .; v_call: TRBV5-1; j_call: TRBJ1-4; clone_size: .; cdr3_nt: TGCGCCAGCAGCTTGGGGGCACAGGTTTTGTCTAATGAAAAACTGTTTTTT; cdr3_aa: CASSLGAQVLSNEKLFF
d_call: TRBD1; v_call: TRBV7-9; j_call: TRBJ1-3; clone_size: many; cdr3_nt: TGTGCCAGCAGCAAAAGAACAGGGGGCGGAGGAAACACCATATATTTT; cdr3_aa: CASSKRTGGGGNTIYF
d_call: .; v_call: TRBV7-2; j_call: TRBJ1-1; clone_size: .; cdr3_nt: TGTGCCAGCAGCTTAGACGGGGGGGGCAGGCCGAACACTGAAGCTTTCTTT; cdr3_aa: CASSLDGGGRPNTEAFF
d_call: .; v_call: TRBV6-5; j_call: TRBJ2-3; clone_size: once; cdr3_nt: TGTGCCAGCAGCCTAGCCCCTGCCCGCCCAGATACGCAGTATTTT; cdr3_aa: CASSLAPARPDTQYF
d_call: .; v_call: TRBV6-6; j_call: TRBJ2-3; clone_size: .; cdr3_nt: TGTGCCAGCAGTTACGGGGGCCCCAGGACAGATACGCAGTATTTT; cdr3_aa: CASSYGGPRTDTQYF
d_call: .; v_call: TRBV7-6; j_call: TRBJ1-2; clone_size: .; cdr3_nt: TGTGCCAGCAGCTTAGCGGCATCTAACTATGGCTACACCTTC; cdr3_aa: CASSLAASNYGYTF
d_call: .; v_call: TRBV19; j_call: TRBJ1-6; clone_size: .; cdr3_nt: TGTGCCAGTAGGAGAGCCACGGCGGGTAATTCACCCCTCCACTTT; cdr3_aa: CASRRATAGNSPLHF
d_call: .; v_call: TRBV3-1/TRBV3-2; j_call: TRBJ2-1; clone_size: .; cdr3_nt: TGTGCCAGCAGCCAAGGGACAGCCTACAATGAGCAGTTCTTC; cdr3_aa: CASSQGTAYNEQFF
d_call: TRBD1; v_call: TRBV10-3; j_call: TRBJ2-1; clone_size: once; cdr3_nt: TGTGCCATCAGTGAAAATTTGGCAGGGGGCAATGAGCAGTTCTTC; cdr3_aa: CAISENLAGGNEQFF
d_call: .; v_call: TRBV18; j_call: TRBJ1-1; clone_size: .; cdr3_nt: TGTGCCAGCTCTCCCCGAGGGTTGGACACTGAAGCTTTCTTT; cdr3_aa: CASSPRGLDTEAFF
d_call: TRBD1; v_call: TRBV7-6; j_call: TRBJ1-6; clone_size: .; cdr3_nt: TGTGCCAGCAGCCGAAGGACAGGGGGCGGGAATTCACCCCTCCACTTT; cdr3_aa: CASSRRTGGGNSPLHF
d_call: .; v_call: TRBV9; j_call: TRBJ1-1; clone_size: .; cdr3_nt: TGTGCCAGCAGCGTAGCGCAACAGAACACTGAAGCTTTCTTT; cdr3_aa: CASSVAQQNTEAFF
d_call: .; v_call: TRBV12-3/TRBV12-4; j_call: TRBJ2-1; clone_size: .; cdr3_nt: TGTGCCAGCACTCCTCTCGGCGGGAATGAGCAGTTCTTC; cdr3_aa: CASTPLGGNEQFF
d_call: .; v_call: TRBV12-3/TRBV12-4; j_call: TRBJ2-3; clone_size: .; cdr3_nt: TGTGCCAGCAGTCACAGGGAAACGCAGTATTTT; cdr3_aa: CASSHRETQYF
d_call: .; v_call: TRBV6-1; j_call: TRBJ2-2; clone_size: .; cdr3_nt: TGTGCCAGCAGTGAAGCGCTTACAGGGCCCACCGGGGAGCTGTTTTTT; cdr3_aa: CASSEALTGPTGELFF
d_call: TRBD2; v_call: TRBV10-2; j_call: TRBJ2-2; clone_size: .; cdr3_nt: TGCGCCAGCAGTGAGTCGGGGACTAGCGGCCCAAACACCGGGGAGCTGTTTTTT; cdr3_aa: CASSESGTSGPNTGELFF
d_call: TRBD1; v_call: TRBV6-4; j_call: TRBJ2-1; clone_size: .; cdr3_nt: TGTGCCAGCAGTGACTCGAACAGGGGGCCCTACAATGAGCAGTTCTTC; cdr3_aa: CASSDSNRGPYNEQFF
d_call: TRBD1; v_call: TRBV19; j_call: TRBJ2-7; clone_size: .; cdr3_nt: TGTGCCAGTAGTCCACGGACAGGGGCGGCCTACGAGCAGTACTTC; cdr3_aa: CASSPRTGAAYEQYF
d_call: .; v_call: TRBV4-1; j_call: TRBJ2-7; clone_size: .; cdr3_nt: TGCGCCAGCAGCCAAGATAGGGGGACGGCCTCCTACGAGCAGTACTTC; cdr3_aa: CASSQDRGTASYEQYF
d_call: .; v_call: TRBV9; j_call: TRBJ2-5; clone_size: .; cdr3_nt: TGTGCCAGCAGCGTAGTGGGCTTTCAGACCCAGTACTTC; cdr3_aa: CASSVVGFQTQYF
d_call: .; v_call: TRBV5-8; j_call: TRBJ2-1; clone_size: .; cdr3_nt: TGTGCCAGCAGCTTGGTCAGTCTCAGGGTCAATGAGCAGTTCTTC; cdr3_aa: CASSLVSLRVNEQFF
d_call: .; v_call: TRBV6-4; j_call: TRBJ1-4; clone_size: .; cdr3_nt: TGTGCCAGCAGTAGTGAGGCTAATGAAAAACTGTTTTTT; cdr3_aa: CASSSEANEKLFF
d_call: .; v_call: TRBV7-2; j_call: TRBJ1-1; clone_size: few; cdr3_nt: TGTGCCAGCAGCCCCCGAGGGGGGAGCGGGGACACTGAAGCTTTCTTT; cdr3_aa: CASSPRGGSGDTEAFF
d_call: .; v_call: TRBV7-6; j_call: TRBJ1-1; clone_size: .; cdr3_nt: TGTGCCAGCAGCCTTTTGGGCCGAACGAACACTGAAGCTTTCTTT; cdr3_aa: CASSLLGRTNTEAFF
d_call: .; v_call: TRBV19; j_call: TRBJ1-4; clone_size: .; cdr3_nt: TGTGCCAGTATCAGGGCAGCTTCAACTAATGAAAAACTGTTTTTT; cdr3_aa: CASIRAASTNEKLFF
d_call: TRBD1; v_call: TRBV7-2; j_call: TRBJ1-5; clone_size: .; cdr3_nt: TGTGCCAGCAGCTTTGACAGGGCTAGTCCGGCCCAGCATTTT; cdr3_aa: CASSFDRASPAQHF
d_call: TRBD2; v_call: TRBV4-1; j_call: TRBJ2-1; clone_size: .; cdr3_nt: TGCGCCAGCAGCCAAGAAGTGGGTAGCGGGTCCTACAATGAGCAGTTCTTC; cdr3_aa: CASSQEVGSGSYNEQFF
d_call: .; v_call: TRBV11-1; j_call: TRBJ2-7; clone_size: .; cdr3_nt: TGTGCCAGCAGCTTACTGGGCGGGATCGCCTACGAGCAGTACTTC; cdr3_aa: CASSLLGGIAYEQYF
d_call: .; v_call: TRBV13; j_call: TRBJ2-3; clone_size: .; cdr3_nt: TGTGCCAGCAGCCCTGAATCTAGAACTAGCACAGATACGCAGTATTTT; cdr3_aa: CASSPESRTSTDTQYF